Listed below are T cell receptor beta chains from one sample, sequenced in a study of blood T cell repertoires in COVID-19. Here immunoSEQ multiplex PCR was the method, and the copy in TCRdb shows in-frame clones only, minus some. The sample yields 280,000 or so clones, 85% seen once. The specimen sequenced was peripheral blood. These receptors came from a human donor in a cohort sampled during active COVID-19. Both conserved end residues are part of each CDR3. A D gene is named only where the DNA matches it firmly.

TRBV20-1	.	TRBJ2-1	CSASSGPSYNEQFF
TRBV3-1/TRBV3-2	TRBD2	TRBJ2-7	CASSETSGRGEQYF
TRBV3-1/TRBV3-2	TRBD1	TRBJ2-7	CASSKTGTGLEQYF
TRBV5-4	TRBD1	TRBJ2-1	CASSSGQGLGVEQFF
TRBV27	.	TRBJ2-7	CASSLRTEGTYEQYF
TRBV6-5	TRBD1	TRBJ2-6	CATDRVAGANVLTF
TRBV30	.	TRBJ2-2	CAWRAPGELFF
TRBV7-2	TRBD2	TRBJ2-7	CASSLALTGGGEQYF
TRBV12-3/TRBV12-4	.	TRBJ2-2	CASKRGTGELFF
TRBV18	TRBD1	TRBJ2-7	CASSLGQGESYEQYF
TRBV11-2	.	TRBJ2-7	CASSSQGTKQYF
TRBV11-2	TRBD2	TRBJ2-7	CASSSTSGYEQYF
TRBV6-5	TRBD2	TRBJ2-1	CASKREGLLDNEQFF
TRBV20-1	TRBD2	TRBJ2-3	CSASPAGEGKRTQYF
TRBV7-6	TRBD1	TRBJ2-7	CASSLSPGQAYEQYF
TRBV11-3	TRBD2	TRBJ2-1	CASSLTPVAGGNEQFF
TRBV6-5	TRBD1	TRBJ1-2	CASTGQGSDRGYTF
TRBV18	TRBD1	TRBJ2-2	CASSQQGPGELFF
TRBV4-1	.	TRBJ1-2	CASSQEGVSGGLGYTF
TRBV9	TRBD2	TRBJ2-3	CASSVSGGTDTQYF
TRBV29-1	.	TRBJ2-2	CSVGGVGELFF
TRBV5-1	.	TRBJ1-5	CASSPGPSNQPQHF
TRBV28	.	TRBJ1-5	CASSRSTGLDQPQHF
TRBV7-8	.	TRBJ2-7	CASSTSVGYEQYF
TRBV7-2	TRBD2	TRBJ2-1	CASSPWTSRFGNEQFF
TRBV28	.	TRBJ1-1	CASSLGGGGTEAFF